This TCR beta chain was obtained from a study of blood T cell repertoires in COVID-19. About the research overall: Sample material is recorded as cDNA or gDNA derived from T cells, B-cell-depleted T cells, or PBMCs.

This CDR3 has 13 amino acids. CDR1 and CDR2 (germline): MNHEY, SVGAGI. The germline V and J ends were trimmed by 5 bases and 6 bases, with 14 bases remaining between them. Method: immunoSEQ multiplex PCR; TCRdb's copy keeps in-frame clones and lacks some. This sample has about 220,000 clones, with roughly 84% found just once. Sample: peripheral blood. This receptor was obtained from a man aged 25-45 years with active or convalescent COVID-19. The chain links TRBV6-5 to TRBJ2-7; no definite D call. In nucleotides, the CDR3 is TGTGCCAGCAGTCCTACTACCTTAGCCGAGCAGTACTTC. This sequence encodes CASSPTTLAEQYF.